The 10 T cell receptor beta chains listed next were all sequenced from one sample in a study of T cell repertoires in cytomegalovirus infection. MiXCR, applied by TCRdb to the reads, yields one record per CDR3 protein. The sample gives about 830,000 distinct CDR3 sequences, 30% to 35% of which show up once; around an eighth is in the top ten. Their antigens are not known. The input for sequencing was cultured CD8+ T cells from PBMCs, taken from culture after CMV antigen stimulation. The origin of the receptors is a human donor in good health (CMV status not recorded). Some clones in this sample may be carry-over from other donors' samples.

The V gene is TRBV12-5, the J gene TRBJ1-5, with D unclear. CDR3 size: 12 residues. CDR1 LGHNT and CDR2 FRNRAP come from the germline V gene. The V end was cut by 9 bases, the J end by 4 bases, with 10 bases between. The CDR3 DNA reads as TGTGCTAGCGTCACGGGTAATCAGCCCCAGCATTTT. This codes for CASVTGNQPQHF.

This clonotype appeared a few times. The chain combines TRBV7-9 with TRBJ2-1; TRBD1 matches at 10 bases. This CDR3 contains 15 residues. The germline CDR1 and CDR2 sequences are SEHNR and FQNEAQ (reference sequence). Unmatched junction bases numbered 5, after V lost 1 base and J lost 8 bases. The DNA for the CDR3 is TGTGCCAGCAGCTTAGTGGACAGGGGGATGGATGAGCAGTTCTTC. Its translation is CASSLVDRGMDEQFF.

This clonotype has more than one count but fewer than ten. The gene calls are TRBV7-6 and TRBJ2-5; 8 bases map to TRBD1. The V segment lost 2 bases and the J segment 5 bases; nucleotides outside the gene matches: 10. This CDR3 is 16 amino acids long. Germline V gives CDR1 SGHVS, CDR2 FNYEAQ. CDR3 DNA: TGTGCCAGCAGCTTAAGTGCAGGGGGCGCTTGGGAGACCCAGTACTTC. Protein product: CASSLSAGGAWETQYF. The full variable domain, completed using reference TRBV7-6 and TRBJ2-5, is GAGVSQSPRYKVTKRGQDVALRCDPISGHVSLYWYRQALGQGPEFLTYFNYEAQQDKSGLPNDRFSAERPEGSISTLTIQRTEQRDSAMYRCASSLSAGGAWETQYFGPGTRLLVL.

In its sample, this clonotype was seen many times. The V and J genes are TRBV7-2 and TRBJ2-1; D gene ambiguous. The V end was cut by 5 bases, the J end by 3 bases, with 5 bases between. CDR1 is SGHTA, CDR2 FQGNSA, per germline. CDR3 length: 12 amino acids. CDR3: CASSTNYNEQFF. The DNA for the CDR3 is TGTGCCAGCAGCACAAACTACAATGAGCAGTTCTTC.

The chain recombines TRBV12-5 with TRBJ1-1, with D possibly TRBD1 on 5 matching bases. Germline CDR1 and CDR2: LGHNT and FRNRAP. V was pared by 3 bases and J by 7 bases, with 9 bases between. The CDR3 runs to 12 residues. The CDR3 DNA follows: TGTGCTAGTGGTTTTCAGGGAAGTGAAGCTTTCTTT. Translating it yields CASGFQGSEAFF. Drawing the rest from reference TRBV12-5 and TRBJ1-1, the complete variable domain is DARVTQTPRHKVTEMGQEVTMRCQPILGHNTVFWYRQTMMQGLELLAYFRNRAPLDDSGMPKDRFSAEMPDATLATLKIQPSEPRDSAVYFCASGFQGSEAFFGQGTRLTVV.

This clonotype was seen many times. The CDR3 DNA reads as TGTGCCAGCAGCTTGACCGGGGGGGCTTTCGACGAGCAGTACTTC. Translating gives CASSLTGGAFDEQYF. The gene calls are TRBV7-2 and TRBJ2-7, with TRBD2 identical over 8 bases. CDR1 is SGHTA and CDR2 is FQGNSA in the germline V gene. Trimming took 3 bases from V and 5 from J; bases not matched to a gene: 9. This CDR3 is built from 15 residues. Full variable domain (rest looked up from reference TRBV7-2 and TRBJ2-7): GAGVSQSPSNKVTEKGKDVELRCDPISGHTALYWYRQSLGQGLEFLIYFQGNSAPDKSGLPSDRFSAERTGGSVSTLTIQRTQQEDSAVYLCASSLTGGAFDEQYFGPGTRLTVT.

The V gene is TRBV6-5, the J gene TRBJ2-4; 13 bases map to TRBD2. With 6 bases clipped from V and 7 bases from J, the junction kept 12 bases outside the gene matches. The CDR3 contains 17 residues. CDR1 and CDR2 from the germline V gene are MNHEY and SVGAGI. CDR3 residues: CASSPGLAGASWNIQYF. In nucleotides, the CDR3 is TGTGCCAGCAGCCCCGGACTAGCGGGGGCCTCATGGAACATTCAGTACTTC.

This clonotype was seen many times. The V call is TRBV5-5, the J call TRBJ2-5, with TRBD2 matching 7 bases. Trimming at V came to 2 bases and at J to 1 base, leaving 8 bases not matched to a gene. CDR1 is SGHKS, CDR2 YYEKEE, per germline (reference sequence). The CDR3 spans 16 residues. CDR3 sequence: CASSFGRDYLQETQYF. CDR3 DNA: TGTGCCAGCAGCTTTGGTAGGGACTACCTCCAAGAGACCCAGTACTTC.

The CDR3 is CSAGGGRGTEAFF. CDR3 in DNA: TGCAGCGCTGGAGGGGGACGGGGCACTGAAGCTTTCTTT. The chain combines TRBV29-1 with TRBJ1-1, with D tentatively TRBD1 (6 bases). The germline V and J ends were trimmed by 7 bases and 4 bases, with 16 bases remaining between them. Germline CDR1 is SQVTM and CDR2 is ANQGSEA. CDR3 length equals 13 residues.

The sample holds many counts of this clonotype. This chain links TRBV7-8 with TRBJ1-5, with 7 bases aligning to TRBD1. The CDR3 has 17 amino acids. CDR1 is SGHVS, CDR2 FQNEAQ, per germline. The trim removed 5 bases at V and 2 bases at J, leaving 12 bases unmatched. CDR3 DNA sequence: TGTGCCAGCAGCCATAGGGGGCAGGGAGGAGGCAATCAGCCCCAGCATTTT. Protein sequence: CASSHRGQGGGNQPQHF. Supplemented by reference TRBV7-8 and TRBJ1-5, the full variable domain reads GAGVSQSPRYKVAKRGQDVALRCDPISGHVSLFWYQQALGQGPEFLTYFQNEAQLDKSGLPSDRFFAERPEGSVSTLKIQRTQQEDSAVYLCASSHRGQGGGNQPQHFGDGTRLSIL.